One sample yielded the 22 T cell receptor beta chains listed below, sequenced in a study of graft-versus-host responses after intestinal transplantation. Generated by immunoSEQ multiplex PCR, the TCRdb table keeps only in-frame clones and is missing some. Here the sample spans around 7,800 clones, over 95% being singletons. This specimen consisted of PBMCs, obtained 23 days after intestinal transplant. These receptors came from a human patient who received an intestinal transplant, so some T cells may come from the graft donor.

J is TRBJ2-3 and V is TRBV6-5; unclear D gene. This CDR3 is built from 12 residues. Trimming left V 5 bases short and J 7 bases short, with 10 bases between. Germline lookup yields CDR1 MNHEY and CDR2 SVGAGI. CDR3 nucleotide sequence: TGTGCCAGCAGTCTCGACCCCTATACGCAGTATTTT. Encoded protein: CASSLDPYTQYF.

The rearrangement uses TRBV11-2 and TRBJ2-1; TRBD2 matches 10 bases. Germline V gives CDR1 SGHAT, CDR2 FQNNGV. The trim removed 0 bases at V and 1 base at J, leaving 6 bases unmatched. The CDR3 is made up of 18 amino acids. In nucleotides, the CDR3 is TGTGCCAGCAGCTTAGACCCGCGGACTAGCGGTTCCTACAATGAGCAGTTCTTC. Its protein is CASSLDPRTSGSYNEQFF.

Concerning this clone: The junction does not match germline at one end; this may be a read error. The rearrangement joins TRBV5-1 to TRBJ2-7; unclear D gene. Germline V gene sequence: CDR1 SGHRS, CDR2 YFSETQ. This CDR3 comprises 13 residues. This CDR3 reads CASRLAMAYEQYF. The CDR3 DNA reads as TGCGCCAGCAGATTGGCAATGGCGTACGAGCAGTACTTC.

The chain uses TRBV5-1 and TRBJ1-5; 10 bases align to TRBD1. There are 16 residues in the CDR3. The junction had 10 bases not matched to a gene; V was cut back by 4 bases and J by 6 bases. CDR1 SGHRS and CDR2 YFSETQ come from the germline V gene. The CDR3 here is CASSLPGTGVSQPQHF. CDR3 nucleotide sequence: TGCGCCAGCAGCCTACCCGGGACAGGGGTTTCTCAGCCCCAGCATTTT.

The chain uses TRBV2 and TRBJ1-3; the match to TRBD1 covers 9 bases. Unmatched junction bases numbered 5, after V lost 1 base and J lost 4 bases. The CDR3 runs 16 residues. CDR1 and CDR2 from the germline V gene are SNHLY and FYNNEI. This CDR3 reads CASSEGTGVIGNTIYF. In nucleotides, the CDR3 is TGTGCCAGCAGTGAAGGGACAGGGGTAATCGGAAACACCATATATTTT. Drawing the rest from reference TRBV2 and TRBJ1-3, the complete variable domain is EPEVTQTPSHQVTQMGQEVILRCVPISNHLYFYWYRQILGQKVEFLVSFYNNEISEKSEIFDDQFSVERPDGSNFTLKIRSTKLEDSAMYFCASSEGTGVIGNTIYFGEGSWLTVV.

The chain employs TRBV10-1 and TRBJ2-1, with D uncertain. Germline assignment: CDR1 WNHNN and CDR2 SYGVQD (reference sequence). This CDR3 is 17 amino acids long. V lost 2 bases to trimming and J lost 5 bases, with 19 bases between them. CDR3 sequence: CASSETVTANGNNEQFF. The CDR3 DNA reads as TGCGCCAGCAGTGAGACGGTTACCGCAAATGGAAACAATGAGCAGTTCTTC.

The table lists this clone with a count of one. The gene calls are TRBV6-1 and TRBJ1-5; D possibly corresponds to TRBD1 (6 bases). The CDR3 totals 15 residues. Per germline, CDR1 MNHNS and CDR2 SASEGT. Trimming took 6 bases from V and 0 from J, leaving 12 bases between them. CDR3 amino acids: CASRPGHNSNQPQHF. The CDR3 nucleotides are TGTGCCAGCAGGCCGGGACATAATAGCAATCAGCCCCAGCATTTT.

The V call is TRBV5-1, the J call TRBJ2-7; the D is unclear. Germline lookup yields CDR1 SGHRS and CDR2 YFSETQ. Trimming shortened V by 1 base and J by 3 bases, and 11 bases separated the two germline ends. The CDR3 is 14 amino acids. This CDR3 is CASSLSQPNYEQYF. CDR3 DNA sequence: TGCGCCAGCAGCTTGAGTCAGCCTAACTACGAGCAGTACTTC.

This rearrangement joins TRBV5-1 to TRBJ2-7; D is perhaps TRBD1 (6 bases). This CDR3 contains 15 residues. Per the germline V gene, CDR1 is SGHRS and CDR2 is YFSETQ. Deletions cut 0 bases from V and 6 bases from J, with 16 bases between. The CDR3 protein is CASSLGGHRIGEQYF. The CDR3 region has the DNA TGCGCCAGCAGCTTGGGGGGACATCGGATCGGCGAGCAGTACTTC. The full variable domain, its missing parts supplied by reference TRBV5-1 and TRBJ2-7, is KAGVTQTPRYLIKTRGQQVTLSCSPISGHRSVSWYQQTPGQGLQFLFEYFSETQRNKGNFPGRFSGRQFSNSRSEMNVSTLELGDSALYLCASSLGGHRIGEQYFGPGTRLTVT.

The chain couples TRBV6-5 to TRBJ2-7, with 9 bases fitting TRBD2. Germline V gene data show CDR1 as MNHEY and CDR2 as SVGAGI. V trimming: 6 bases; J trimming: 6 bases; junction bases outside the gene matches: 6. The CDR3 runs to 13 residues. The CDR3 bases are TGTGCCAGCAGGCGGGAGGGCCTCGGCGAGCAGTACTTC. This gives the protein CASRREGLGEQYF.

As DNA, the CDR3 is TGTGCCAGCAGGCCATTTGAAAACCCGGACTACACAGATACGCAGTATTTT. This translates into CASRPFENPDYTDTQYF. The chain carries TRBV7-9 and TRBJ2-3; D may be TRBD2 (6 bases). The length of the CDR3 is 17 residues. The germline V gene has CDR1 SEHNR and CDR2 FQNEAQ (reference sequence). V lost 6 bases, J lost 2 bases, and 21 bases lay in between.

The CDR3 nucleotides are TGTGCCAGCAGCTTCCAGGGGCGCACAGATACGCAGTATTTT. This codes for CASSFQGRTDTQYF. This chain links TRBV7-6 with TRBJ2-3, with D perhaps matching TRBD1 (6 bases). V lost 3 bases and J lost 1, with 8 bases in between. The CDR3 consists of 14 residues. Germline V gene lookup returns CDR1 SGHVS and CDR2 FNYEAQ.

In this sample, this clone turned up once. The rearrangement uses TRBV7-3 and TRBJ2-3, with a weak D call TRBD1 (5 bases). This CDR3 has 15 residues. Trimming took off 5 bases at V and 2 bases at J, with 14 bases between the two ends. CDR1 is SGHTA, CDR2 FQGTGA, per germline. CDR3: CASSPELGATDTQYF. CDR3 nucleotide sequence: TGTGCCAGCAGCCCTGAACTTGGGGCCACAGATACGCAGTATTTT.

This rearrangement joins TRBV5-5 to TRBJ2-1; no clear D gene. The CDR3 totals 12 residues. With 6 bases removed from V and 6 bases from J, the gap between germline ends came to 10 bases. Germline lookup yields CDR1 SGHKS and CDR2 YYEKEE (reference sequence). As DNA, the CDR3 is TGTGCCAGCACCATTCCATTCAATGAGCAGTTCTTC. It specifies CASTIPFNEQFF.

The chain joins TRBV5-6 to TRBJ2-6, with D uncertain. With 3 bases removed from V and 0 bases from J, the gap between germline ends came to 7 bases. CDR1 and CDR2 from the germline V gene are SGHDT and YYEEEE. This CDR3 has 15 amino acids. CDR3 residues: CASSWGSSGANVLTF. The DNA for the CDR3 is TGTGCCAGCAGCTGGGGTTCCTCTGGGGCCAACGTCCTGACTTTC.

V gene TRBV6-6 combines with J gene TRBJ1-1, with D perhaps TRBD1 (5 bases). Germline-derived CDR1 and CDR2 are MNHNY and SVGAGI (reference sequence). V dropped 5 bases and J dropped 3 bases, with 16 bases sitting between them. The CDR3 is made up of 15 amino acids. CDR3 sequence reads: CASSRMQGKDTEAFF. CDR3 nucleotide sequence: TGTGCCAGCAGTCGGATGCAGGGTAAGGACACTGAAGCTTTCTTT.

The chain carries TRBV19 and TRBJ2-1; D is possibly TRBD1 or TRBD2 (5 bases each). The ends were cut back, 4 bases at V and 10 bases at J, with 23 bases in the middle. The length of the CDR3 is 16 residues. The germline gives CDR1 LNHDA, CDR2 SQIVND (reference sequence). This chain's CDR3 is CASSTGRYSSVKEQFF. The CDR3, as DNA: TGTGCCAGTAGTACGGGGCGGTACTCTTCGGTAAAGGAGCAGTTCTTC.

The J gene is TRBJ2-7, the V gene TRBV27; 8 bases map to TRBD2. The CDR3 length is 15 residues. Unmatched junction bases numbered 11, after V lost 7 bases and J lost 3 bases. Germline CDR1 reads MNHEY; CDR2 reads SMNVEV (reference sequence). The CDR3 DNA reads as TGTGCCAGCACCCTCGGGGGGGCGAATCTCTACGAGCAGTACTTC. Its protein product is CASTLGGANLYEQYF.

The V and J genes are TRBV10-3 and TRBJ2-7, with D perhaps matching TRBD2 (5 bases). Germline V CDR1 and CDR2: ENHRY, SYGVKD. The CDR3 spans 14 residues. Trimming removed 6 bases at V and 2 bases at J, with 14 bases between. The CDR3 loop reads CAIRLTDGTYEQYF. The CDR3 DNA is TGTGCCATCAGACTAACGGACGGGACCTACGAGCAGTACTTC.

The V call is TRBV27, the J call TRBJ1-1; D may be TRBD1 (5 bases). The V and J ends lost 4 bases and 1 base respectively, with 10 bases between them. The CDR3 spans 14 residues. CDR1 is MNHEY and CDR2 is SMNVEV in the germline V gene (reference sequence). The DNA of the CDR3 is TGTGCCAGCAGTTATAGACAGCAGAACACTGAAGCTTTCTTT. Translation gives CASSYRQQNTEAFF.

The rearrangement links TRBV11-3 to TRBJ2-7; no clear D. Per germline, CDR1 SGHNT and CDR2 YENEEA. V was trimmed by 10 bases and J by 8 bases, leaving 12 bases between them. The CDR3 runs 10 residues. The CDR3 sequence: CATRASQQYF. The CDR3 nucleotides read TGTGCCACCCGCGCCTCTCAGCAGTACTTC.

The J gene is TRBJ2-2, the V gene TRBV6-5; D is tentatively TRBD1 or TRBD2 (5 bases each). This CDR3 contains 16 residues. Germline CDR1 MNHEY, CDR2 SVGAGI. Trimming stripped 2 bases from V and 5 bases from J, with 15 bases between. The CDR3 region has the DNA TGTGCCAGCAGTTACGGGGACCCCTCAGAAACCGGGGAGCTGTTTTTT. As protein: CASSYGDPSETGELFF.